Presented here are 24 T cell receptor beta chains from one specimen sequenced in a study of blood T cell repertoires in COVID-19. Here immunoSEQ multiplex PCR was the method, and the copy in TCRdb shows in-frame clones only, minus some. Here the sample spans roughly 250,000 clones, 85% to 90% being singletons. The sample was peripheral blood. These receptors all stem from a woman in her thirties or forties with acute or convalescent COVID-19.

The gene calls are TRBV6-6 and TRBJ2-1; no reliable D call. The CDR3 loop spans 12 amino acids. Germline lookup yields CDR1 MNHNY and CDR2 SVGAGI (reference sequence). The V gene lost 0 bases and the J gene lost 7 bases, with 4 bases spanning the gap. CDR3 sequence reads: CASSYSPNEQFF. CDR3 bases: TGTGCCAGCAGTTACTCTCCTAATGAGCAGTTCTTC.

The chain carries TRBV28 and TRBJ2-2, with TRBD1 matching over 9 bases. Germline CDR1 is MDHEN and CDR2 is SYDVKM. The CDR3 contains 13 residues. V was clipped by 6 bases and J by 8 bases; unmatched bases: 4. In nucleotides, the CDR3 is TGTGCCAGCAGGCCGACAGGGGGAGGGGAGCTGTTTTTT. Translating gives CASRPTGGGELFF.

V gene TRBV29-1 combines with J gene TRBJ1-2; 7 bases agree with TRBD1. V lost 8 bases to trimming and J lost 3 bases; unmatched junction nucleotides: 9. CDR3 size: 13 residues. Per germline, CDR1 SQVTM and CDR2 ANQGSEA. The CDR3 reads CSFNRGGDYGYTF. For the CDR3, the DNA is TGCAGCTTCAACAGGGGCGGCGACTATGGCTACACCTTC.

The V call is TRBV19, the J call TRBJ1-2, with D perhaps TRBD1 (6 bases). Germline V gene sequence: CDR1 LNHDA, CDR2 SQIVND (reference sequence). V lost 3 bases, J lost 8 bases, and 13 bases lay in between. This CDR3 contains 13 residues. The CDR3 sequence is CASSIRAGDGYTF. CDR3 nucleotides: TGTGCCAGTAGTATTCGGGCAGGGGACGGCTACACCTTC.

This chain connects TRBV5-5 to TRBJ1-6, with 7 bases identical to TRBD1. Germline V gene data show CDR1 as SGHKS and CDR2 as YYEKEE (reference sequence). V lost 2 bases and J lost 3; bases outside the gene matches: 5. This CDR3 contains 16 residues. CDR3 sequence: CASSFQQGDYNSPLHF. In DNA, the CDR3 is TGTGCCAGCAGCTTCCAGCAGGGGGACTATAATTCACCCCTCCACTTT.

The V and J genes are TRBV6-5 and TRBJ1-2; D may be TRBD1 (6 bases). The CDR3 is 14 amino acids. Trimming removed 8 bases from V and 3 bases from J, with 16 bases in between. CDR1 MNHEY and CDR2 SVGAGI come from the germline V gene. Written as DNA, the CDR3 is TGTGCCAGCCTCGAACTTACAGGGTACTATGGCTACACCTTC. This sequence encodes CASLELTGYYGYTF.

The chain is built from TRBV19 and TRBJ1-6, with D possibly being TRBD1 (6 bases). Trimming left V 9 bases short and J 6 bases short, with 21 bases between. CDR3 length: 16 amino acids. Germline values: CDR1 LNHDA, CDR2 SQIVND (reference sequence). Here the CDR3 DNA reads TGTGCCAGCCGGACCTCGGGGTGGGGGCCTAATTCACCCCTCCACTTT. Its protein product is CASRTSGWGPNSPLHF.

This sequence joins TRBV27 and TRBJ2-7, with D maybe TRBD2 (6 bases). V lost 6 bases to trimming and J lost 4 bases, with 19 bases between them. CDR1 is MNHEY and CDR2 is SMNVEV in the germline V gene (reference sequence). The CDR3 extends over 15 amino acids. The CDR3 DNA is TGTGCCAGCAGCCCGGGGACGCCCGCGGGATACGAGCAGTACGTC. Protein product: CASSPGTPAGYEQYV.

The chain joins TRBV5-1 to TRBJ1-1, with D perhaps matching TRBD1 (6 bases). CDR1 SGHRS and CDR2 YFSETQ come from the germline V gene. V was shortened by 3 bases and J by 1 base, with 16 bases between the two germline ends. There are 16 residues in the CDR3. CDR3 residues: CASSSTGQVGNTEAFF. The CDR3 nucleotides read TGCGCCAGCAGCTCCACAGGGCAGGTGGGGAACACTGAAGCTTTCTTT.

The gene calls are TRBV5-1 and TRBJ1-4; D is undetermined. The CDR3 spans 13 residues. The V and J ends lost 2 bases and 5 bases respectively, with 7 bases between them. Germline V gene data show CDR1 as SGHRS and CDR2 as YFSETQ. DNA for the CDR3: TGCGCCAGCAGCTTAGGAGGGAATGAAAAACTGTTTTTT. Residues: CASSLGGNEKLFF. The full variable domain, rest sourced from reference TRBV5-1 and TRBJ1-4, is KAGVTQTPRYLIKTRGQQVTLSCSPISGHRSVSWYQQTPGQGLQFLFEYFSETQRNKGNFPGRFSGRQFSNSRSEMNVSTLELGDSALYLCASSLGGNEKLFFGSGTQLSVL.

The chain employs TRBV20-1 and TRBJ2-2; D is unresolved. Germline values: CDR1 DFQATT, CDR2 SNEGSKA (reference sequence). V dropped 5 bases and J dropped 4 bases, with 5 bases sitting between them. CDR3 size: 11 residues. The chain's CDR3 is CSAPRTGELFF. The CDR3 coding sequence is TGCAGTGCTCCTCGCACCGGGGAGCTGTTTTTT.

The rearrangement joins TRBV3-1 (or the pseudogene TRBV3-2) to TRBJ1-2; 7 bases are a match to TRBD1. Germline assignment: CDR1 LGHDT and CDR2 YNNKEL (reference sequence). This CDR3 has 16 amino acids. V lost 3 bases, J lost 0 bases, and 7 bases stayed unmatched. The CDR3 DNA follows: TGTGCCAGCAGCCAGAGAGGGGGCCTAGCTAACTATGGCTACACCTTC. This encodes CASSQRGGLANYGYTF.

J is TRBJ2-7 and V is TRBV12-3 or TRBV12-4; TRBD2 agrees at 7 bases. V dropped 6 bases and J dropped 6; count of bases not matched to a gene: 5. The CDR3 runs to 12 residues. CDR3 amino acids: CASSPGGIEQYV. CDR3 sequence (DNA): TGTGCCAGCAGCCCCGGGGGGATCGAGCAGTACGTC.

The V call is TRBV6-5, the J call TRBJ1-4; tentative D call: TRBD1 (6 bases). Germline CDR1 reads MNHEY; CDR2 reads SVGAGI. This CDR3 spans 14 amino acids. Deletions cut 5 bases from V and 5 bases from J, with 12 bases between. The CDR3: CASSTGRGNEKLFF. The DNA for the CDR3 is TGTGCCAGCAGTACAGGGAGGGGGAATGAAAAACTGTTTTTT.

The chain uses TRBV6-2 or TRBV6-3 and TRBJ2-1; D gene uncertain. The V end was cut by 3 bases, the J end by 9 bases, with 12 bases between. In germline, CDR1 is MNHEY, CDR2 SVGEGT. The CDR3 spans 13 residues. The CDR3 region has the DNA TGTGCCAGCAGTTATAGCCTAGAAACTGAGCAGTTCTTC. This translates into CASSYSLETEQFF.

The CDR3 nucleotides read TGTGCCAGCAGACTACAGGGTACCGGGGAGCTGTTTTTT. It specifies CASRLQGTGELFF. The chain uses TRBV25-1 and TRBJ2-2; TRBD1 might be the D (6 bases). Germline loops: CDR1 MGHDK, CDR2 SYGVNS. This CDR3 spans 13 amino acids. The V gene lost 6 bases and the J gene lost 5 bases, with 10 bases spanning the gap.

The chain has TRBV5-1 and TRBJ2-1; the match to TRBD2 covers 11 bases. CDR1 SGHRS and CDR2 YFSETQ come from the germline V gene. V was clipped by 3 bases and J by 6 bases; unmatched bases: 2. CDR3 length: 14 residues. In DNA form, the CDR3 reads TGCGCCAGCAGCTGGACTAGCGGGCGCAATGAGCAGTTCTTC. Amino acid sequence: CASSWTSGRNEQFF.

This rearrangement joins TRBV5-4 to TRBJ1-1; 7 nucleotides agree with TRBD1. The CDR3 runs to 15 residues. Germline CDR1 SGHNT, CDR2 YYREEE (reference sequence). V shed 0 bases and J 1 base; nucleotides not matched to a gene: 3. CDR3 in DNA: TGTGCCAGCAGCTTGGCAGGGGGAAAGAACACTGAAGCTTTCTTT. It translates to CASSLAGGKNTEAFF.

The chain is built from TRBV27 and TRBJ2-3, with 13 bases identical to TRBD2. This CDR3 has 15 residues. The ends lost 5 bases at V and 4 bases at J; junction bases unmatched: 3. Germline CDR1 and CDR2: MNHEY and SMNVEV (reference sequence). The CDR3: CASSGGTSGADTQYF. CDR3 bases: TGTGCCAGCAGTGGGGGGACTAGCGGGGCAGATACGCAGTATTTT.

The rearrangement links TRBV25-1 to TRBJ2-2; perhaps TRBD2 as D (5 bases). The CDR3 consists of 15 residues. The germline V gene encodes CDR1 MGHDK and CDR2 SYGVNS. Between the trimmed V and J ends, which lost 4 bases and 4 bases, there was a span of 13 bases. The CDR3 DNA follows: TGTGCCAGCAGTGCTCCCACTGGAGGCACCGGGGAGCTGTTTTTT. Its protein is CASSAPTGGTGELFF. The full variable domain, with the rest looked up from reference TRBV25-1 and TRBJ2-2, is EADIYQTPRYLVIGTGKKITLECSQTMGHDKMYWYQQDPGMELHLIHYSYGVNSTEKGDLSSESTVSRIRTEHFPLTLESARPSHTSQYLCASSAPTGGTGELFFGEGSRLTVL.

The chain links TRBV7-9 to TRBJ2-3; no definite D call. The germline V and J ends were trimmed by 2 bases and 0 bases, with 12 bases remaining between them. Germline-derived CDR1 and CDR2 are SEHNR and FQNEAQ (reference sequence). This CDR3 has 16 amino acids. CDR3 coding DNA: TGTGCCAGCAGCTTATTGAAGCTTGCTAGCACAGATACGCAGTATTTT. It codes for CASSLLKLASTDTQYF.

This clone was seen only once. The chain carries TRBV27 and TRBJ1-4; 8 bases fit TRBD1. Looked up from germline, CDR1 is MNHEY and CDR2 is SMNVEV (reference sequence). This CDR3 has 14 residues. The junction had 5 bases not matched to a gene; V was cut back by 3 bases and J by 8 bases. CDR3 amino acids: CASSFQGAREKLFF. For the CDR3, the DNA is TGTGCCAGCAGTTTCCAGGGGGCAAGAGAAAAACTGTTTTTT.

The gene calls are TRBV5-1 and TRBJ2-5, with 8 bases fitting TRBD2. The CDR3 has 17 amino acids. Per germline, CDR1 SGHRS and CDR2 YFSETQ. V trimming: 1 base; J trimming: 0 bases; junction bases outside the gene matches: 8. The CDR3 loop is CASSLLGAGANQETQYF. Here the CDR3 DNA reads TGCGCCAGCAGCTTGCTCGGAGCGGGGGCCAACCAAGAGACCCAGTACTTC.

The chain recombines TRBV5-1 with TRBJ1-4; TRBD1 matches at 8 bases. The length of the CDR3 is 16 residues. The germline CDR1 and CDR2 sequences are SGHRS and YFSETQ. Trimming cost V 5 bases and J 7 bases; bases outside gene matches: 13. The DNA for the CDR3 is TGCGCCAGCAGTCGGAAGACCAGGGGGCATGGTGAAAAACTGTTTTTT. This translates into CASSRKTRGHGEKLFF. The whole variable domain, filled in from reference TRBV5-1 and TRBJ1-4, reads KAGVTQTPRYLIKTRGQQVTLSCSPISGHRSVSWYQQTPGQGLQFLFEYFSETQRNKGNFPGRFSGRQFSNSRSEMNVSTLELGDSALYLCASSRKTRGHGEKLFFGSGTQLSVL.